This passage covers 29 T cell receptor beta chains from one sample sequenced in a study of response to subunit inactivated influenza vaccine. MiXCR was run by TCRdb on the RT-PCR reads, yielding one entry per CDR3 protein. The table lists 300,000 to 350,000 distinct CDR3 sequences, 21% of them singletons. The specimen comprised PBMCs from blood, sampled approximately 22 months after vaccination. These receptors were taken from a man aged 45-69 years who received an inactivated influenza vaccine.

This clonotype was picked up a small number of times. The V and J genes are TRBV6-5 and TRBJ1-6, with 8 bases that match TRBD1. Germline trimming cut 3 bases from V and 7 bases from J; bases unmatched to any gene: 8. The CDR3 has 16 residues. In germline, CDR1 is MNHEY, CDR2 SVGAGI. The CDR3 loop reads CASSYEGTGLNSPLHF. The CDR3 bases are TGTGCCAGCAGTTATGAGGGGACAGGATTAAATTCACCCCTCCACTTT.

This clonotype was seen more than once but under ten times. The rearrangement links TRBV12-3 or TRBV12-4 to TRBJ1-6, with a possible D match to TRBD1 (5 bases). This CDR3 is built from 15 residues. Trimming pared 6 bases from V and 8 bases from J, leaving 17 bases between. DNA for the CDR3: TGTGCCAGCAGGGGCCTAGGGGCCTCGGATTCACCCCTCCACTTT. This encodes CASRGLGASDSPLHF.

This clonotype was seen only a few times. The CDR3 region is CASLPWPSVPDTQYF. CDR3 nucleotide sequence: TGCGCCAGCCTCCCTTGGCCTAGCGTGCCAGATACGCAGTATTTT. The chain couples TRBV5-1 to TRBJ2-3, with D perhaps matching TRBD2 (6 bases). CDR1 and CDR2 (germline): SGHRS, YFSETQ. This CDR3 is 15 amino acids long. V lost 7 bases, J lost 4 bases, and 19 bases lay in between.

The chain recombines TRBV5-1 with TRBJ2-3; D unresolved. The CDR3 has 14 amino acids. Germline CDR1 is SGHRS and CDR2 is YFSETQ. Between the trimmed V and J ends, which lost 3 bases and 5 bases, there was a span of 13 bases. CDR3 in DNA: TGCGCCAGCAGCTCATCGGCGGCGAGAGATACGCAGTATTTT. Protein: CASSSSAARDTQYF.

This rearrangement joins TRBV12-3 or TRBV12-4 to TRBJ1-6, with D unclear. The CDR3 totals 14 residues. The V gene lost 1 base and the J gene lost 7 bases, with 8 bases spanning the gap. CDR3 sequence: CASSLVLANSPLHF. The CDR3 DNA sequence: TGTGCCAGCAGTTTAGTTCTGGCCAATTCACCCCTCCACTTT.

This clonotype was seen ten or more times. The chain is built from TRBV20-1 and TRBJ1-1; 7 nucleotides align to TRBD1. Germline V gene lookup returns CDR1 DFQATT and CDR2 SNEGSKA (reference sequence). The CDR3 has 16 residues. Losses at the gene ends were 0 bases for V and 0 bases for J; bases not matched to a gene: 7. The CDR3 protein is CSARDPQGFMNTEAFF. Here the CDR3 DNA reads TGCAGTGCTAGAGATCCACAGGGGTTCATGAACACTGAAGCTTTCTTT.

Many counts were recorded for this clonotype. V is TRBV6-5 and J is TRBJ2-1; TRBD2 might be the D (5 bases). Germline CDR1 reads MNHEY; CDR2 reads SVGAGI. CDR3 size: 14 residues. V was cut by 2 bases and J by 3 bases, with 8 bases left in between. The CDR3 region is CASSYDGDYNEQFF. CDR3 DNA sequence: TGTGCCAGCAGTTACGACGGGGACTACAATGAGCAGTTCTTC.

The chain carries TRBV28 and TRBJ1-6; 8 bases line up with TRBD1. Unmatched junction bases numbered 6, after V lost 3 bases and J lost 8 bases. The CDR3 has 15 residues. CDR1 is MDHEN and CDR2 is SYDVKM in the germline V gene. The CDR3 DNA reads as TGTGCCAGCAGTTTCCGGGACAGGAGATATTCACCCCTCCACTTT. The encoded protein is CASSFRDRRYSPLHF.

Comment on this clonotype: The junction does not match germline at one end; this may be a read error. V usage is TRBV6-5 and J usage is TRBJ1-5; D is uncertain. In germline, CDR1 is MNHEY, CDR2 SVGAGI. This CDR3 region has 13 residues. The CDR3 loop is CASGYSREQPQHF. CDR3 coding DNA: TGTGCCAGCGGTTACTCAAGGGAACAGCCCCAGCATTTT.

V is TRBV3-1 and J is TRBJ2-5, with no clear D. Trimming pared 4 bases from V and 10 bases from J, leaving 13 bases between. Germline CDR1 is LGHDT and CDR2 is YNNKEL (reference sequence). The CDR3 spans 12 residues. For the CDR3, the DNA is TGTGCCAGCAGCCCGACAAGTTTGGACCAGTACTTC. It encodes CASSPTSLDQYF.

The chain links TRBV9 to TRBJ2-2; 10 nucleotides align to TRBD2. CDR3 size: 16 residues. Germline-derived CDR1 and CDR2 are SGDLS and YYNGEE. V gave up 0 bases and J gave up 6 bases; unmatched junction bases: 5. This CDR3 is CASSVGAGGVSGELFF. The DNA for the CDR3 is TGTGCCAGCAGCGTAGGAGCGGGGGGGGTCTCCGGGGAGCTGTTTTTT.

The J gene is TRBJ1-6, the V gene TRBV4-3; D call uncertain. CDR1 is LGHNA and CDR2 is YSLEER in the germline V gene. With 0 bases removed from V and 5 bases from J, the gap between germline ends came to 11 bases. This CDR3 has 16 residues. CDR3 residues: CASSQDSTNHNSPLHF. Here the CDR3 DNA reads TGCGCCAGCAGCCAAGATTCGACCAACCATAATTCACCCCTCCACTTT.

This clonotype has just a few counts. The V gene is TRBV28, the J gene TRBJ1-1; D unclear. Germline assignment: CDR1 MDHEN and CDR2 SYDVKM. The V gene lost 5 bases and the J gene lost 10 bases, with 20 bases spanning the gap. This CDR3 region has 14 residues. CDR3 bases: TGTGCCAGCAGTCTAACCCTCGGACCTTTCGGAGCTTTCTTT. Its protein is CASSLTLGPFGAFF.

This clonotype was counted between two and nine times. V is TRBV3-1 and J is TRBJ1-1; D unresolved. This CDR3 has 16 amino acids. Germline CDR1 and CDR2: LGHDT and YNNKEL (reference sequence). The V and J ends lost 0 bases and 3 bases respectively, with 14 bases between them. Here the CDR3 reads CASSQDRAPRDTEAFF. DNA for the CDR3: TGTGCCAGCAGCCAAGACCGGGCCCCTAGGGACACTGAAGCTTTCTTT.

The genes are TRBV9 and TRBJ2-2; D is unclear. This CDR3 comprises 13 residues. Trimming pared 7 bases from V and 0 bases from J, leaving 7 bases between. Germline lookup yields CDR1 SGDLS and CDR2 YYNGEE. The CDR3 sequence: CASELANTGELFF. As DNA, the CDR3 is TGTGCCAGCGAACTCGCGAACACCGGGGAGCTGTTTTTT.

In nucleotides, the CDR3 is TGCAGCGTTAAGGAGGTAGCGGGAAGGTACCAAGAGACCCAGTACTTC. Translated: CSVKEVAGRYQETQYF. This sequence joins TRBV29-1 and TRBJ2-5; 8 positions match TRBD2. The germline CDR1 and CDR2 sequences are SQVTM and ANQGSEA. This CDR3 spans 16 amino acids. J lost 0 bases, V lost 5 bases, and 11 bases had no gene match.

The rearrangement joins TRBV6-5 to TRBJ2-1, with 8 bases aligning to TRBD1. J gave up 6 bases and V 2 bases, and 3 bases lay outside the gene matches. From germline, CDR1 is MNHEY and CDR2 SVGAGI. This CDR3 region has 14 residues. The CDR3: CASSYDRGINEQFF. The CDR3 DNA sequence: TGTGCCAGCAGTTACGACAGGGGAATCAATGAGCAGTTCTTC.

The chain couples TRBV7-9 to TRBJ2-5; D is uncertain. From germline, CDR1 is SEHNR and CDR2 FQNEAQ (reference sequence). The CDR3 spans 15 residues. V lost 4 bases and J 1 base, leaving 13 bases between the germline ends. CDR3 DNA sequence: TGTGCCAGCAGCTCAAAGCGCCGGTTCCAAGAGACCCAGTACTTC. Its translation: CASSSKRRFQETQYF.

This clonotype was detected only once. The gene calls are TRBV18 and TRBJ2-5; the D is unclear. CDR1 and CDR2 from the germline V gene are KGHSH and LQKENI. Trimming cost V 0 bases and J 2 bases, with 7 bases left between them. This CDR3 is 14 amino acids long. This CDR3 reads CASSPPIGQETQYF. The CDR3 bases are TGTGCCAGCTCACCACCGATCGGACAAGAGACCCAGTACTTC.

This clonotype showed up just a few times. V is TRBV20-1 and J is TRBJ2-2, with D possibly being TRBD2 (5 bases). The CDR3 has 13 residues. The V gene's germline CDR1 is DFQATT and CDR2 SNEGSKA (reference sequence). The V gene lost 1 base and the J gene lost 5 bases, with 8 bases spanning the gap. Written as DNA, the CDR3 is TGCAGTGCTAGAGGGGAGAGAACCGGGGAGCTGTTTTTT. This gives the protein CSARGERTGELFF.

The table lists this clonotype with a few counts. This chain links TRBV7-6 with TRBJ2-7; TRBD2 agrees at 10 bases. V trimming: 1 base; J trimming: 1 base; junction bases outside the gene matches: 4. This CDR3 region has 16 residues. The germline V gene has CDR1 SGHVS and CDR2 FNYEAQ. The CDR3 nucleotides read TGTGCCAGCAGCTTAGGGGCTAGCGGGGGTTCCTACGAGCAGTACTTC. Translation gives CASSLGASGGSYEQYF.

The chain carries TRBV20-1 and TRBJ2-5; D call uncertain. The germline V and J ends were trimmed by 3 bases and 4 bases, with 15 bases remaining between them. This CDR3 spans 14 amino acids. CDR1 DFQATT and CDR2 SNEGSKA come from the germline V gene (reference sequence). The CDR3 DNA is TGCAGTGCTAGGGAGTCGAGCGTTCCAGAGACCCAGTACTTC. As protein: CSARESSVPETQYF.

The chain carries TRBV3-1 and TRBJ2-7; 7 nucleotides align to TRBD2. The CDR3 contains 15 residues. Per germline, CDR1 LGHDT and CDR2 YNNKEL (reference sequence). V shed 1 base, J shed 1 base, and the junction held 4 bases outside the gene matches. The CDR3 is CASSQAGGSSYEQYF. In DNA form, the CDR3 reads TGTGCCAGCAGCCAAGCGGGCGGGAGTTCCTACGAGCAGTACTTC.

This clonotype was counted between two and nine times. The CDR3 DNA reads TGCGCCAGCAGCCCAGGACTTCAGGGAGGGGGCAAAACTAATGAAAAACTGTTTTTT. Translation: CASSPGLQGGGKTNEKLFF. The chain has TRBV5-1 and TRBJ1-4; 7 bases are shared with TRBD1. The CDR3 runs to 19 residues. V was pared by 4 bases and J by 1 base, with 16 bases of the junction left unmatched. Germline CDR1 is SGHRS and CDR2 is YFSETQ. Full variable domain (remainder filled in from reference TRBV5-1 and TRBJ1-4): KAGVTQTPRYLIKTRGQQVTLSCSPISGHRSVSWYQQTPGQGLQFLFEYFSETQRNKGNFPGRFSGRQFSNSRSEMNVSTLELGDSALYLCASSPGLQGGGKTNEKLFFGSGTQLSVL.

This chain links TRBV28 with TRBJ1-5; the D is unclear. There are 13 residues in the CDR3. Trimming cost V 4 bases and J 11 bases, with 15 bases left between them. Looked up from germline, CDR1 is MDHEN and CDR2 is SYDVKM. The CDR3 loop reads CASSWAGDGSQHF. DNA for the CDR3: TGTGCCAGCAGTTGGGCAGGAGACGGGTCCCAGCATTTT. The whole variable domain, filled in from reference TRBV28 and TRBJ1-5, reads DVKVTQSSRYLVKRTGEKVFLECVQDMDHENMFWYRQDPGLGLRLIYFSYDVKMKEKGDIPEGYSVSREKKERFSLILESASTNQTSMYLCASSWAGDGSQHFGDGTRLSIL.

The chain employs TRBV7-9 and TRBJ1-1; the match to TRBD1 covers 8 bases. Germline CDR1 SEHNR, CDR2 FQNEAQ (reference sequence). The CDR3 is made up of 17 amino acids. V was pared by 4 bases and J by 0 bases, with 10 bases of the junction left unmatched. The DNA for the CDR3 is TGTGCCAGCAGCTCGAACAGGGGGGCGAAAGTGAACACTGAAGCTTTCTTT. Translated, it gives CASSSNRGAKVNTEAFF.

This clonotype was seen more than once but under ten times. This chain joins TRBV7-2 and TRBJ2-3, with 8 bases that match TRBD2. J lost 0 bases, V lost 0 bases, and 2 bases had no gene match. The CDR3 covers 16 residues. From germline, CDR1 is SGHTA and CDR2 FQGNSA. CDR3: CASSLAASGSTDTQYF. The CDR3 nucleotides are TGTGCCAGCAGCTTAGCCGCTAGCGGGAGCACAGATACGCAGTATTTT.

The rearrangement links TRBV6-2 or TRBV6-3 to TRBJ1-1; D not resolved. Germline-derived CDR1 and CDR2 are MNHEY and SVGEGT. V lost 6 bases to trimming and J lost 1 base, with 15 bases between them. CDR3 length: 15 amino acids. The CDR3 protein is CASRPSRHENTEAFF. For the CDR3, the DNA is TGTGCCAGCAGGCCATCCCGACACGAGAACACTGAAGCTTTCTTT.

CDR3 region: CASTKFGEIVGELFF. The DNA for the CDR3 is TGTGCCAGCACCAAGTTCGGGGAAATAGTCGGGGAGCTGTTTTTT. The chain combines TRBV11-2 with TRBJ2-2; a weak D match, TRBD2 (5 bases). Germline assignment: CDR1 SGHAT and CDR2 FQNNGV. V gave up 7 bases and J gave up 7 bases, with 19 bases separating them. The CDR3 is 15 amino acids.